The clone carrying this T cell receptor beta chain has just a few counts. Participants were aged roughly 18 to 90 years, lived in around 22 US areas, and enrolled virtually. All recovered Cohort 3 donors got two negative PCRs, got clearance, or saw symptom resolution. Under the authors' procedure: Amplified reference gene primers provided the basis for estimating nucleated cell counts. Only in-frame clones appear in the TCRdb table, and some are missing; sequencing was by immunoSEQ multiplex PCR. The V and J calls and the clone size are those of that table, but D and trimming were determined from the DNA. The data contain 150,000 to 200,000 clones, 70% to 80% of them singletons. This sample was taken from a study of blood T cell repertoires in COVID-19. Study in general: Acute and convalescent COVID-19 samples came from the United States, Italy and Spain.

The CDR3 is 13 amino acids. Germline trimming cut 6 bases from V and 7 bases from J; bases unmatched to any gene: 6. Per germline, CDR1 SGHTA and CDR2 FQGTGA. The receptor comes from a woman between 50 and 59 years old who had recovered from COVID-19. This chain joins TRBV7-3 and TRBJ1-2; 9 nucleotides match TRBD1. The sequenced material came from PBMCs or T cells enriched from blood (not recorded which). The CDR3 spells CASSSGQGGGYTF. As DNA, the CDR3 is TGTGCCAGCAGTTCGGGACAGGGTGGTGGCTACACCTTC.